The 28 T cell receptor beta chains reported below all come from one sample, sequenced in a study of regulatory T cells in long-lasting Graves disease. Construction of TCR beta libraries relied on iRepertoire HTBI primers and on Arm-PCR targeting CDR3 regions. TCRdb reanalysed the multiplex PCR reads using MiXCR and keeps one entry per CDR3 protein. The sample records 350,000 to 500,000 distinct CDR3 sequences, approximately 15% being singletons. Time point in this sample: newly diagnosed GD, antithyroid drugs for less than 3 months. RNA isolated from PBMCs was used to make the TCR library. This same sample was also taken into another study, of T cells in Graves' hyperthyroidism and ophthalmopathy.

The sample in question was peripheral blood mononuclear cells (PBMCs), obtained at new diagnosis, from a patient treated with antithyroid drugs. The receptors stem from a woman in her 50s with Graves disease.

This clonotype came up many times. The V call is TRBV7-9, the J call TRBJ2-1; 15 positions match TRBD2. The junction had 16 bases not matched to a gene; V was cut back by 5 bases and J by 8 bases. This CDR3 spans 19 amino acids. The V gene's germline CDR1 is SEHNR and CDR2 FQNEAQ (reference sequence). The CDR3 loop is CASSATGLAGGYHGDEQFF. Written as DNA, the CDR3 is TGTGCCAGCAGCGCAACGGGACTAGCGGGAGGATACCACGGGGATGAGCAGTTCTTC.

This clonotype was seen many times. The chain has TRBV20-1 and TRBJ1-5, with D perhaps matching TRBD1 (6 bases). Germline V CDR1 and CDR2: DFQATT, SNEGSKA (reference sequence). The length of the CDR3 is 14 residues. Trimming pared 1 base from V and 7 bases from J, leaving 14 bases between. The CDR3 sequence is CSARVVRGLQPQHF. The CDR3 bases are TGCAGTGCTAGAGTCGTCAGGGGCTTACAGCCCCAGCATTTT.

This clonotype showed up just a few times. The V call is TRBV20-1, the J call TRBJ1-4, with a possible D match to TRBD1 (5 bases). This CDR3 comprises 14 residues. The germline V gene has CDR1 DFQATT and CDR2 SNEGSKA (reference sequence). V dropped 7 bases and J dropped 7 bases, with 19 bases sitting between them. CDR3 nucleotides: TGCAGTGTCCAGAGCGGGGGGAGGGGTGAAAAACTGTTTTTT. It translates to CSVQSGGRGEKLFF.

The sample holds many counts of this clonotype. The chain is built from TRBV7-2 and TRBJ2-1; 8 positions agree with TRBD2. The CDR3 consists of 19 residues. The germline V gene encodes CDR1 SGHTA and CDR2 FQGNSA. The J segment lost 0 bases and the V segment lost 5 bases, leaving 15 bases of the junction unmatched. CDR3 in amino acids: CASSPMGGRFSGSYNEQFF. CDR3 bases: TGTGCCAGCAGCCCCATGGGCGGGAGGTTCAGTGGCTCCTACAATGAGCAGTTCTTC. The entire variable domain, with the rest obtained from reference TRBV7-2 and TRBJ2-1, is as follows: GAGVSQSPSNKVTEKGKDVELRCDPISGHTALYWYRQSLGQGLEFLIYFQGNSAPDKSGLPSDRFSAERTGGSVSTLTIQRTQQEDSAVYLCASSPMGGRFSGSYNEQFFGPGTRLTVL.

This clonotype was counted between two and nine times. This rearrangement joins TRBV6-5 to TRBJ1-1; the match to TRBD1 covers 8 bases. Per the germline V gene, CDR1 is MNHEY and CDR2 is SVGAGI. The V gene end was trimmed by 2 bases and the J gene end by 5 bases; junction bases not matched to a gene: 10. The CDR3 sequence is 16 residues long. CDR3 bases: TGTGCCAGCAGTTACCCAGGACAGGGTCGTGGGACTGAAGCTTTCTTT. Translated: CASSYPGQGRGTEAFF.

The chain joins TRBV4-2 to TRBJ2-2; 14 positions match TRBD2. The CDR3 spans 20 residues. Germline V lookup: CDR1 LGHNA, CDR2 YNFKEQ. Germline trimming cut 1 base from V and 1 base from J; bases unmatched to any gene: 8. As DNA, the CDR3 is TGTGCCAGCAGCCAAGGCGGACTAGCGGGAGGACGCCGGAACACCGGGGAGCTGTTTTTT. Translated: CASSQGGLAGGRRNTGELFF.

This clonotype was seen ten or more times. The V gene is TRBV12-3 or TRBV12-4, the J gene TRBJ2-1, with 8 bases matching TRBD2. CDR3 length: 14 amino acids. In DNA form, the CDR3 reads TGTGCACTTAGCGGGACTGATTCCTACAATGAGCAGTTCTTC. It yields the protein CALSGTDSYNEQFF.

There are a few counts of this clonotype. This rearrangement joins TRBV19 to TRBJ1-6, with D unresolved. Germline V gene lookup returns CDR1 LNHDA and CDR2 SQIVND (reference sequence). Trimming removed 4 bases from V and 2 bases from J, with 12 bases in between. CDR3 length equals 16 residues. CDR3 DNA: TGTGCCAGTAGTAATGGGCAATGGACCTATAATTCACCCCTCCACTTT. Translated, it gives CASSNGQWTYNSPLHF.

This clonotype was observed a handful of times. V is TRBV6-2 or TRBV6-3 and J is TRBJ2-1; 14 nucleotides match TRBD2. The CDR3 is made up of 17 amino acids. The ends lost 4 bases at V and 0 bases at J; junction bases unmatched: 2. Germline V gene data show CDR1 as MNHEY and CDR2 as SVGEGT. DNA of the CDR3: TGTGCCAGCAGTTCGGGACTAGCGGGAGCCTCCTACAATGAGCAGTTCTTC. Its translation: CASSSGLAGASYNEQFF.

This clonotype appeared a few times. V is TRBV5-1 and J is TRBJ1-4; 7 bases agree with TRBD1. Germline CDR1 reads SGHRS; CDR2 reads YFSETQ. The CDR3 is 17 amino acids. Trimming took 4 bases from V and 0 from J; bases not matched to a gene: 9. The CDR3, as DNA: TGCGCCAGCAGCCGCGGGACAGCGGATGCAACTAATGAAAAACTGTTTTTT. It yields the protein CASSRGTADATNEKLFF.

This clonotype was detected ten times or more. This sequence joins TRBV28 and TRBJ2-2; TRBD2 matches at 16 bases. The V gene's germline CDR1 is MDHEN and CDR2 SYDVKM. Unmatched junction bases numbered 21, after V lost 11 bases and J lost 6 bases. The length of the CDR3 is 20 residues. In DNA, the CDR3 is TGTGCCTTTAGGTGTCTGGGACTAGCGGGAGGGCCTGAGTCTGCCGGGGAGCTGTTTTTT. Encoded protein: CAFRCLGLAGGPESAGELFF.

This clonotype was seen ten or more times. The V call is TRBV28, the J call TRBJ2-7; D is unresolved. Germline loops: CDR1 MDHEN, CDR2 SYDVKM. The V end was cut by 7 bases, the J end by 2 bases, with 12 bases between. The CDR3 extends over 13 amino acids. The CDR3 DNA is TGTGCCAGCACCAGAACAGTGCCCTACGAGCAGTACTTC. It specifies CASTRTVPYEQYF.

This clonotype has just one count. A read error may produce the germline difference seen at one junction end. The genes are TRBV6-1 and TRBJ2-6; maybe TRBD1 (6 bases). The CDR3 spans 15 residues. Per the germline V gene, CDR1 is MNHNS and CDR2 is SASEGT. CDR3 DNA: TGTGCCAGCAGTAACGCAGGGGCTGGGGCCAACGTCCTGGCTTTC. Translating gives CASSNAGAGANVLAF.

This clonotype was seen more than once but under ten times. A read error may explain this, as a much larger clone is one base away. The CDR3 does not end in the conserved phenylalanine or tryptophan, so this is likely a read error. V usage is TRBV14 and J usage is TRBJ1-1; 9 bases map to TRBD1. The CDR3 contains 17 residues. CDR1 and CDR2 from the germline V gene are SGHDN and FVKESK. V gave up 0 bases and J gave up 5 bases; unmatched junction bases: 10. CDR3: CASSQEVVGTGITEAFS. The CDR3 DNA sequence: TGTGCCAGCAGCCAAGAAGTGGTCGGGACAGGGATAACTGAAGCTTTCTCT.

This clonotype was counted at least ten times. CDR3 DNA sequence: TGTGCCAGCAGTTACTCGCCAGGGCCCATTAATAATTCACCCCTCCACTTT. This gives the protein CASSYSPGPINNSPLHF. V usage is TRBV6-6 and J usage is TRBJ1-6, with D possibly matching TRBD1 (5 bases). Trimming cost V 0 bases and J 5 bases, with 14 bases left between them. CDR1 is MNHNY, CDR2 SVGAGI, per germline (reference sequence). This CDR3 spans 17 amino acids.

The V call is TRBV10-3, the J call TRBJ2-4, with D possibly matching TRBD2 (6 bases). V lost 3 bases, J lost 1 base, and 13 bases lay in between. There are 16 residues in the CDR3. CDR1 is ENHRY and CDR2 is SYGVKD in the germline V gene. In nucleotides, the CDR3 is TGTGCCATCAGTGAAGGGACTGACGGGGCCAAAAACATTCAGTACTTC. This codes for CAISEGTDGAKNIQYF.

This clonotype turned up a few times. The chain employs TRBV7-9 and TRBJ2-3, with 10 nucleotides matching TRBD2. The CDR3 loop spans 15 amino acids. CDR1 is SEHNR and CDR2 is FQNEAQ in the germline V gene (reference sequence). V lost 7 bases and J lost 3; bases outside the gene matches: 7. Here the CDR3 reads CASTTGTSETDTQYF. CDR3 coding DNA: TGTGCCAGCACGACCGGGACTAGCGAGACAGATACGCAGTATTTT.

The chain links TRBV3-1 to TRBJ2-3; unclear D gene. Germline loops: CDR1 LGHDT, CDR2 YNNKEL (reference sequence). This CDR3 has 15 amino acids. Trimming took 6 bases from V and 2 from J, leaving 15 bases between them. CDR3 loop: CASRAIPLYTDTQYF. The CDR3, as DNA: TGTGCCAGCAGAGCGATACCGTTATACACAGATACGCAGTATTTT.

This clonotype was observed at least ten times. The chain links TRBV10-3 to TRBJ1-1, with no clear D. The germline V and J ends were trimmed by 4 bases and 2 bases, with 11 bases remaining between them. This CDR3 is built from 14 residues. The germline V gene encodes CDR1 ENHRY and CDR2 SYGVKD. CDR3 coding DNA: TGTGCCATCAGTGGACGCTCATCTAACACTGAAGCTTTCTTT. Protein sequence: CAISGRSSNTEAFF.

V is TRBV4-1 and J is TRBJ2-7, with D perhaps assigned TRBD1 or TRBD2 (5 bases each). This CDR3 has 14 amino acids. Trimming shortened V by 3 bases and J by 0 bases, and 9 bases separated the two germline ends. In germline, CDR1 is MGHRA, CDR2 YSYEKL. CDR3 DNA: TGCGCCAGCAGCCAGGGACGTTTCTCCTACGAGCAGTACTTC. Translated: CASSQGRFSYEQYF.

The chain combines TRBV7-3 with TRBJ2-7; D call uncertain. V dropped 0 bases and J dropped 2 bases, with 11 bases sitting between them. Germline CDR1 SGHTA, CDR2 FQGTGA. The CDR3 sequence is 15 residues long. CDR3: CASSLTPGPTYEQYF. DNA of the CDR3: TGTGCCAGCAGCTTAACCCCGGGTCCTACCTACGAGCAGTACTTC. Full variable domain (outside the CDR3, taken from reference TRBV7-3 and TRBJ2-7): GAGVSQTPSNKVTEKGKYVELRCDPISGHTALYWYRQSLGQGPEFLIYFQGTGAADDSGLPNDRFFAVRPEGSVSTLKIQRTERGDSAVYLCASSLTPGPTYEQYFGPGTRLTVT.

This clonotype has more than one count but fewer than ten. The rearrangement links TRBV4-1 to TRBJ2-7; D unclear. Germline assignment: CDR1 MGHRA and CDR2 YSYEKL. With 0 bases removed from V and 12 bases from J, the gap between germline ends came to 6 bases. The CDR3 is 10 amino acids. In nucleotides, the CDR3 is TGCGCCAGCAGCCAAGATCGGATGTACTTC. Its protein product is CASSQDRMYF.

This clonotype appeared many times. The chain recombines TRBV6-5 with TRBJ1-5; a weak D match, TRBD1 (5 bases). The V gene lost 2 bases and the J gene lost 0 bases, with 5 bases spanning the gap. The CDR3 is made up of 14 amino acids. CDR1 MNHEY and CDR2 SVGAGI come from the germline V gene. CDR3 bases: TGTGCCAGCAGTTACGACAGTAGCAATCAGCCCCAGCATTTT. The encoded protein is CASSYDSSNQPQHF.

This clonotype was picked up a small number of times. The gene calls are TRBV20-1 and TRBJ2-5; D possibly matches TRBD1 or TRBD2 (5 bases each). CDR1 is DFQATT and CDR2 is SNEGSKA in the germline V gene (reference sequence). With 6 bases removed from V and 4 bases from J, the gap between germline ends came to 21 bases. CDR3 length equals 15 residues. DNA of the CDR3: TGCAGTGCCCCCCCTCATGTGGGACCGATAGAGACCCAGTACTTC. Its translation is CSAPPHVGPIETQYF.

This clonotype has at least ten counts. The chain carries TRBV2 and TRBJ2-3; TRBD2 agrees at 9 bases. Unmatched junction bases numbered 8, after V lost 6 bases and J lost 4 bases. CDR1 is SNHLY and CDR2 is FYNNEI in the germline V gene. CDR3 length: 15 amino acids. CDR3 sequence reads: CASSIAGVGADTQYF. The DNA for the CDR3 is TGTGCCAGCAGCATAGCGGGAGTAGGAGCAGATACGCAGTATTTT.

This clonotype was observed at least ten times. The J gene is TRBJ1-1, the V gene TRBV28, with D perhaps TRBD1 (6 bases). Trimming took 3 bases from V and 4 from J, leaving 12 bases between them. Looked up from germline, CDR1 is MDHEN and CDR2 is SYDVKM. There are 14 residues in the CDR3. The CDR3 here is CASSLPTGPTEAFF. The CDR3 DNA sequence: TGTGCCAGCAGTTTGCCCACAGGGCCCACTGAAGCTTTCTTT.

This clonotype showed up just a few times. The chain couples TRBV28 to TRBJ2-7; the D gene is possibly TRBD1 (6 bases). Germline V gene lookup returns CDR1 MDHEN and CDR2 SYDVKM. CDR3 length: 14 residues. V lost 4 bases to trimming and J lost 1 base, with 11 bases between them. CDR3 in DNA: TGTGCCAGCAGTTCCCTCGGACAGTCCTACGAGCAGTACTTC. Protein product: CASSSLGQSYEQYF.

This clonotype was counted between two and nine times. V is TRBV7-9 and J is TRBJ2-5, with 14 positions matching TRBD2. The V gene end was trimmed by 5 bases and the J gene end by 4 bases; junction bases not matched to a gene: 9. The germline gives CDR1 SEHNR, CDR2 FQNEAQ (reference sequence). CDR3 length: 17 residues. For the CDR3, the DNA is TGTGCCAGCAGCCCCTCCGGGACTAGCGGGAGTTTAGAGACCCAGTACTTC. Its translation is CASSPSGTSGSLETQYF.